Given below is one T cell receptor (beta chain) in context. The data derive from a study of blood T cell repertoires in COVID-19. The protocol was immunoSEQ multiplex PCR, while the TCRdb copy is restricted to in-frame clones and leaves out a portion. Here the sample spans about 76,000 clones, roughly nine tenths being singletons. V dropped 1 base and J dropped 6; count of bases not matched to a gene: 10. CDR3 length equals 16 residues. The germline V gene encodes CDR1 LGHNA and CDR2 YNFKEQ. The material sequenced was peripheral blood. The clonotype was recovered from a human donor in a cohort sampled during active COVID-19. V usage is TRBV4-2 and J usage is TRBJ2-3; 7 bases agree with TRBD1. This CDR3 reads CASSQASGTDRDTQYF. The CDR3 nucleotides read TGTGCCAGCAGCCAAGCCTCCGGGACAGACCGGGATACGCAGTATTTT.